Below, one T cell receptor (beta chain) is given with its context. What it binds is unknown. V lost 1 base and J lost 2, with 15 bases in between. Germline V gives CDR1 SGHTA, CDR2 FQGNSA. The length of the CDR3 is 16 residues. The data originate from a study of T cell responses to AZD1222 COVID-19 vaccine. Findings of the study overall: Seropositive at baseline were only a handful of AZD1222 recipients. Reportedly, nearly half of unique spike TCRs recognized epitopes outside B.1.351/B.1.1.7 mutations.

Profiling relied on immunoSEQ multiplex PCR, and the TCRdb table lists in-frame clones only, not all of them. The sample has around 150,000 clones, roughly 87% seen once. Material: peripheral blood, obtained 28 days after the second AZD1222 dose. This chain links TRBV7-2 with TRBJ2-7, with no clear D. This receptor was taken from an adult who received the AZD1222 COVID-19 vaccine. DNA of the CDR3: TGTGCCAGCAGCTTAGATGTCGGCAGAAGCCCCTACGAGCAGTACTTC. Translation: CASSLDVGRSPYEQYF.